The next 31 T cell receptor beta chains were all read from a single sample in a study of memory CD4+ T cells and cytomegalovirus serostatus. Assay used: immunoSEQ multiplex PCR; TCRdb lists only in-frame clones, some missing. The sample contains 40,000 to 55,000 clones, 82% of which appear only once. The sort gate was single viable CD3+CD4+CD8-CD45RO+ cells for memory CD4+ T cells. Source material: memory CD4+ T cells from blood. The source of these receptors is an adult in good health and CMV-seronegative.

The rearrangement links TRBV28 to TRBJ1-6; 10 bases match TRBD1. The CDR3 consists of 16 residues. Looked up from germline, CDR1 is MDHEN and CDR2 is SYDVKM. V was pared by 5 bases and J by 8 bases, with 9 bases of the junction left unmatched. The CDR3 sequence: CASSANDRGPDSPLHF. The CDR3 DNA follows: TGTGCCAGCAGTGCGAATGACAGGGGGCCGGATTCACCCCTCCACTTT.

The sample holds a few counts of this clone. J is TRBJ1-6 and V is TRBV5-1; TRBD1 matches 8 bases. Germline V lookup: CDR1 SGHRS, CDR2 YFSETQ. The CDR3 is 16 residues long. V shed 4 bases, J shed 7 bases, and the junction held 10 bases outside the gene matches. In DNA, the CDR3 is TGCGCCAGCAGCAGGGAACCGGGACAGGAGAATTCACCCCTCCACTTT. Translation gives CASSREPGQENSPLHF.

The V gene is TRBV28, the J gene TRBJ1-1, with D tentatively TRBD1 (6 bases). Germline CDR1 MDHEN, CDR2 SYDVKM. Trimming stripped 6 bases from V and 1 base from J, with 15 bases between. The CDR3 sequence is 15 residues long. CDR3 residues: CASRGRGGGNTEAFF. In DNA form, the CDR3 reads TGTGCCAGCAGGGGCAGGGGAGGAGGGAACACTGAAGCTTTCTTT.

With respect to this clone: Other DNA sequences in the same sample also yield this CDR3. The chain employs TRBV2 and TRBJ1-5, with 9 bases aligning to TRBD1. Germline V lookup: CDR1 SNHLY, CDR2 FYNNEI. The V gene end was trimmed by 10 bases and the J gene end by 3 bases; junction bases not matched to a gene: 16. The CDR3 totals 17 residues. The CDR3 DNA reads TGTGCCACCTCATTAGGACAGGGGAAAACGAACAATCAGCCCCAGCATTTT. Translation gives CATSLGQGKTNNQPQHF.

This clone appeared a few times. The chain uses TRBV6-6 and TRBJ1-3, with D possibly matching TRBD1 (6 bases). Germline CDR1 reads MNHNY; CDR2 reads SVGAGI (reference sequence). There are 13 residues in the CDR3. V was cut by 4 bases and J by 4 bases, with 8 bases left in between. CDR3 DNA sequence: TGTGCCAGCAGTTCAGGGGCCGGAAACACCATATATTTT. As protein: CASSSGAGNTIYF.

The V call is TRBV10-3, the J call TRBJ2-5, with D perhaps given as TRBD1 or TRBD2 (5 bases each). Germline values: CDR1 ENHRY, CDR2 SYGVKD. V dropped 10 bases and J dropped 1 base, with 10 bases sitting between them. The CDR3 consists of 12 residues. CDR3 bases: TGTGCCACCGGGACCAGCCAAGAGACCCAGTACTTC. Translating gives CATGTSQETQYF.

The chain combines TRBV18 with TRBJ2-5; D unresolved. There are 13 residues in the CDR3. V was cut by 2 bases and J by 3 bases, with 7 bases left in between. Germline loops: CDR1 KGHSH, CDR2 LQKENI. CDR3 loop: CASSPSFEETQYF. CDR3 nucleotides: TGTGCCAGCTCACCATCTTTCGAAGAGACCCAGTACTTC.

This clone was seen just once. The V and J genes are TRBV7-8 and TRBJ1-5; D gene unclear. Between the trimmed V and J ends, which lost 5 bases and 6 bases, there was a span of 11 bases. Germline V CDR1 and CDR2: SGHVS, FQNEAQ. This CDR3 region has 13 residues. For the CDR3, the DNA is TGTGCCAGCAGCGCCCAACAGAGTCAGCCCCAGCATTTT. This encodes CASSAQQSQPQHF.

The chain joins TRBV28 to TRBJ2-6, with D possibly TRBD2 on 6 matching bases. The CDR3 loop spans 16 amino acids. The V end was cut by 4 bases, the J end by 2 bases, with 12 bases between. Germline CDR1 MDHEN, CDR2 SYDVKM. This CDR3 reads CASSSNGSPGANVLTF. CDR3 nucleotide sequence: TGTGCCAGCAGTTCGAACGGGAGCCCTGGGGCCAACGTCCTGACTTTC.

V and J are TRBV18 and TRBJ1-3; D uncertain. Germline CDR1 KGHSH, CDR2 LQKENI. The CDR3 sequence is 13 residues long. V was shortened by 2 bases and J by 7 bases, with 9 bases between the two germline ends. CDR3 coding DNA: TGTGCCAGCTCACCAAGCCGGGATAACACCATATATTTT. Translated: CASSPSRDNTIYF.

The chain has TRBV5-1 and TRBJ2-5; D uncertain. The CDR3 has 13 residues. The germline gives CDR1 SGHRS, CDR2 YFSETQ. The V gene lost 1 base and the J gene lost 2 bases, with 6 bases spanning the gap. The CDR3 spells CASSLSGQETQYF. CDR3 DNA sequence: TGCGCCAGCAGCTTGTCCGGTCAAGAGACCCAGTACTTC.

The rearrangement joins TRBV5-1 to TRBJ1-6; 7 bases fit TRBD1. Germline V gene lookup returns CDR1 SGHRS and CDR2 YFSETQ. V lost 6 bases and J lost 6; bases outside the gene matches: 9. The CDR3 runs 15 residues. CDR3 bases: TGCGCCAGCAAACTATCGACAGGGCGTAATTCACCCCTCCACTTT. It translates to CASKLSTGRNSPLHF. The full variable domain, in which reference TRBV5-1 and TRBJ1-6 provide the parts outside the CDR3, is KAGVTQTPRYLIKTRGQQVTLSCSPISGHRSVSWYQQTPGQGLQFLFEYFSETQRNKGNFPGRFSGRQFSNSRSEMNVSTLELGDSALYLCASKLSTGRNSPLHFGNGTRLTVT.

V usage is TRBV7-8 and J usage is TRBJ2-5, with D possibly called TRBD1 or TRBD2 (5 bases each). Per germline, CDR1 SGHVS and CDR2 FQNEAQ. CDR3 size: 15 residues. Trimming cost V 3 bases and J 0 bases, with 11 bases left between them. The CDR3 sequence: CASSFFGGNQETQYF. The CDR3 DNA sequence: TGTGCCAGCAGCTTTTTTGGGGGAAACCAAGAGACCCAGTACTTC.

This chain uses TRBV5-6 with TRBJ2-3; TRBD1 agrees at 7 bases. CDR3 length equals 15 residues. CDR1 and CDR2 from the germline V gene are SGHDT and YYEEEE. Unmatched junction bases numbered 12, after V lost 6 bases and J lost 5 bases. CDR3 bases: TGTGCCAGCAAACGAGAGGGGGCTCGGATAGATACGCAGTATTTT. Translated: CASKREGARIDTQYF.

Turning to this clone: A much larger clone is a single base away; this may be a read error. The rearrangement uses TRBV2 and TRBJ1-5; 7 nucleotides match TRBD1. V trimming: 4 bases; J trimming: 0 bases; junction bases outside the gene matches: 0. This CDR3 region has 14 residues. Germline V gives CDR1 SNHLY, CDR2 FYNNEI. CDR3 in amino acids: CASSGQGSNQPQHF. The DNA for the CDR3 is TGTGCCAGCAGTGGACAGGGTAGCAATCAGCCCCAGCATTTT.

The chain has TRBV5-6 and TRBJ2-1, with D possibly matching TRBD1 (6 bases). This CDR3 is built from 14 residues. The germline V gene encodes CDR1 SGHDT and CDR2 YYEEEE. Trimming stripped 2 bases from V and 5 bases from J, with 11 bases between. The CDR3, as DNA: TGTGCCAGCAGCTTACTACAGGGACACAATGAGCAGTTCTTC. Its protein is CASSLLQGHNEQFF.

The V and J genes are TRBV6-5 and TRBJ1-2; 9 bases are a match to TRBD1. From germline, CDR1 is MNHEY and CDR2 SVGAGI. V dropped 2 bases and J dropped 10; count of bases not matched to a gene: 8. The CDR3 length is 14 residues. The CDR3 here is CASSYQGQGSLYTF. In nucleotides, the CDR3 is TGTGCCAGCAGTTACCAGGGACAGGGTTCGCTCTACACCTTC.

The CDR3: CATQGTLGYTF. Here the CDR3 DNA reads TGTGCCACTCAGGGCACTCTTGGCTACACCTTC. The rearrangement uses TRBV28 and TRBJ1-2, with a tentative D call TRBD1 (5 bases). Trimming stripped 10 bases from V and 7 bases from J, with 13 bases between. The CDR3 consists of 11 residues. Germline V gene lookup returns CDR1 MDHEN and CDR2 SYDVKM.

This sequence joins TRBV9 and TRBJ1-3; TRBD1 might be the D (5 bases). The CDR3 is made up of 17 amino acids. The V end was cut by 3 bases, the J end by 0 bases, with 16 bases between. The V gene's germline CDR1 is SGDLS and CDR2 YYNGEE. CDR3 in DNA: TGTGCCAGCAGCGCTACTCTGACAGCCAGCTCTGGAAACACCATATATTTT. It encodes CASSATLTASSGNTIYF.

V and J are TRBV29-1 and TRBJ2-3; 10 positions match TRBD1. Germline V gene data show CDR1 as SQVTM and CDR2 as ANQGSEA. V shed 5 bases and J 8 bases; nucleotides not matched to a gene: 7. This CDR3 contains 13 residues. The DNA of the CDR3 is TGCAGCGTTCTGGACAGGGGGTCAGGTACGCAGTATTTT. It encodes CSVLDRGSGTQYF.

This clone was counted once. The chain uses TRBV2 and TRBJ1-1; D not resolved. The CDR3 has 11 amino acids. Germline CDR1 reads SNHLY; CDR2 reads FYNNEI. The ends were cut back, 6 bases at V and 10 bases at J, with 12 bases in the middle. The CDR3 spells CASSVTAGAFF. CDR3 nucleotide sequence: TGTGCCAGCAGCGTAACAGCGGGAGCTTTCTTT.

The chain employs TRBV28 and TRBJ1-3, with 9 nucleotides matching TRBD1. The CDR3 sequence is 16 residues long. Looked up from germline, CDR1 is MDHEN and CDR2 is SYDVKM. V shed 4 bases and J 3 bases; nucleotides not matched to a gene: 7. The CDR3 here is CASSSPQGAHGNTIYF. The CDR3 nucleotides are TGTGCCAGCAGTTCCCCACAGGGGGCACATGGAAACACCATATATTTT.

This chain joins TRBV7-8 and TRBJ2-1; D is possibly TRBD2 (6 bases). The germline gives CDR1 SGHVS, CDR2 FQNEAQ. Trimming took off 4 bases at V and 4 bases at J, with 17 bases between the two ends. The CDR3 length is 16 residues. DNA of the CDR3: TGTGCCAGCAGCTCACTCCCTGCGGGGCCTTACAATGAGCAGTTCTTC. Encoded protein: CASSSLPAGPYNEQFF.

The chain couples TRBV4-1 to TRBJ1-4, with D unclear. Trimming cost V 3 bases and J 0 bases, with 5 bases left between them. Germline-derived CDR1 and CDR2 are MGHRA and YSYEKL. The CDR3 runs to 14 residues. The CDR3 bases are TGCGCCAGCAGCCATTATGCAACTAATGAAAAACTGTTTTTT. Translation: CASSHYATNEKLFF.

CDR3 DNA sequence: TGTGCCAGCAGCGGATTAGGGGGCGGTGAAAAACTGTTTTTT. This sequence encodes CASSGLGGGEKLFF. The J gene is TRBJ1-4, the V gene TRBV7-9; 7 positions match TRBD1. In germline, CDR1 is SEHNR, CDR2 FQNEAQ (reference sequence). V gave up 5 bases and J gave up 7 bases; unmatched junction bases: 7. CDR3 size: 14 residues. The whole variable domain, remainder taken from reference TRBV7-9 and TRBJ1-4, is DTGVSQNPRHKITKRGQNVTFRCDPISEHNRLYWYRQTLGQGPEFLTYFQNEAQLEKSRLLSDRFSAERPKGSFSTLEIQRTEQGDSAMYLCASSGLGGGEKLFFGSGTQLSVL.

This chain uses TRBV28 with TRBJ2-7, with 7 bases identical to TRBD2. The CDR3 is 12 amino acids. The germline V gene has CDR1 MDHEN and CDR2 SYDVKM. Unmatched junction bases numbered 5, after V lost 10 bases and J lost 2 bases. The CDR3 sequence is CAIGGRAYEQYF. In nucleotides, the CDR3 is TGTGCCATCGGGGGGAGGGCCTACGAGCAGTACTTC. Full variable domain (missing parts from reference TRBV28 and TRBJ2-7): DVKVTQSSRYLVKRTGEKVFLECVQDMDHENMFWYRQDPGLGLRLIYFSYDVKMKEKGDIPEGYSVSREKKERFSLILESASTNQTSMYLCAIGGRAYEQYFGPGTRLTVT.

This clone has a single count. The rearrangement joins TRBV15 to TRBJ2-7, with 7 bases that match TRBD1. The CDR3 has 12 amino acids. Per germline, CDR1 LNHNV and CDR2 YYDKDF (reference sequence). After removal of 5 bases from V and 6 bases from J, the junction contained 4 bases not matched to a gene. The CDR3 region is CATSVHRGEQYF. Here the CDR3 DNA reads TGTGCCACCAGCGTACACAGGGGCGAGCAGTACTTC.

This clone was counted only a few times. The gene calls are TRBV29-1 and TRBJ1-5; TRBD1 aligns across 7 bases. The V gene end was trimmed by 5 bases and the J gene end by 7 bases; junction bases not matched to a gene: 11. Germline V CDR1 and CDR2: SQVTM, ANQGSEA. CDR3 length: 14 residues. CDR3 residues: CSVHRTGLVQPQHF. For the CDR3, the DNA is TGCAGCGTTCATCGGACAGGACTGGTCCAGCCCCAGCATTTT.

The chain is built from TRBV18 and TRBJ2-3; D remains ambiguous. CDR1 and CDR2 (germline): KGHSH, LQKENI. V lost 2 bases and J lost 0, with 9 bases in between. The CDR3 covers 15 residues. CDR3 bases: TGTGCCAGCTCACCAAGAGAGGCTAGCACAGATACGCAGTATTTT. It codes for CASSPREASTDTQYF.

This sequence joins TRBV5-1 and TRBJ1-6; D remains ambiguous. The V and J ends lost 0 bases and 6 bases respectively, with 4 bases between them. Germline loops: CDR1 SGHRS, CDR2 YFSETQ. This CDR3 region has 13 residues. The CDR3 DNA is TGCGCCAGCAGCTTGGCTAGTAATTCACCCCTCCACTTT. Its translation is CASSLASNSPLHF.

This clone showed up just once. The chain employs TRBV6-6 and TRBJ1-4; TRBD1 agrees at 7 bases. The V and J ends lost 4 bases and 6 bases, in that order; junction bases with no gene match: 5. The length of the CDR3 is 14 residues. Germline V gives CDR1 MNHNY, CDR2 SVGAGI (reference sequence). CDR3 residues: CASSSHDRDEKLFF. CDR3 coding DNA: TGTGCCAGCAGTTCCCACGACAGGGATGAAAAACTGTTTTTT.